This T cell receptor (beta chain) comes out of a study of kidney transplant recipient with SARS-CoV-2 infection. TCRdb used MiXCR to reprocess the reads, holding one entry per CDR3 protein. In the table there are roughly 250,000 distinct CDR3 sequences, roughly 26% of which are singletons. Notes on this clonotype: The conserved phenylalanine or tryptophan normally closing the CDR3 is absent here, so this likely arose from a read error.

V was clipped by 6 bases and J by 5 bases; unmatched bases: 5. Germline CDR1 is SGHRS and CDR2 is YFSETQ. CDR3 length: 14 residues. The gene calls are TRBV5-1 and TRBJ2-1; 10 bases fit TRBD1. This receptor was obtained from a male patient in his 30s who had COVID-19 and was a kidney transplant recipient. Some T cells may have come from the graft donor. The sequences come from a blood sample, collected at baseline and between days 110 and 120 from a kidney transplant recipient. In nucleotides, the CDR3 is TGCGCCAGCAACGCGGGACAGGGGCACAATGAGCAGTTCTCC. Translated: CASNAGQGHNEQFS.